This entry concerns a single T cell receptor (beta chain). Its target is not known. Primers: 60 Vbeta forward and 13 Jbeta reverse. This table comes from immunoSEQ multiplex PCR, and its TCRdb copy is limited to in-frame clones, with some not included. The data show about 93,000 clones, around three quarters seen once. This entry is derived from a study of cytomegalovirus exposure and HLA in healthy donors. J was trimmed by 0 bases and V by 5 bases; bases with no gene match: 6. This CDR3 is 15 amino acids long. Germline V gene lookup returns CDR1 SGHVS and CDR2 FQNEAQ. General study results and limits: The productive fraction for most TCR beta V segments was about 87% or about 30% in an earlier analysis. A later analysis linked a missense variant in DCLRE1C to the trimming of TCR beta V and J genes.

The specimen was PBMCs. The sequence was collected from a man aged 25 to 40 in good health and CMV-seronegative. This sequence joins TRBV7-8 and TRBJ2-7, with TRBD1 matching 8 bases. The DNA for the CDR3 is TGTGCCAGCAGCGGACGGACAGGGCACTCCTACGAGCAGTACTTC. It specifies CASSGRTGHSYEQYF.